A single sample is the source of the 29 T cell receptor beta chains below, sequenced in a study of cytomegalovirus exposure and HLA in healthy donors. Primers included in the PCR were 60 Vbeta and 13 Jbeta primers. TCRdb's table, derived via immunoSEQ multiplex PCR, lists solely in-frame clones and lacks some. The table lists more than 130,000 clones, 80% of them singletons. Sequenced: PBMCs. These receptors were taken from a male donor in good health and CMV-seronegative.

The J gene is TRBJ1-1, the V gene TRBV9, with D unclear. The CDR3 extends over 13 amino acids. The ends were cut back, 3 bases at V and 4 bases at J, with 10 bases in the middle. Germline lookup yields CDR1 SGDLS and CDR2 YYNGEE. In DNA, the CDR3 is TGTGCCAGCAGCGCGAGGGTGGGCACTGAAGCTTTCTTT. Amino acid sequence: CASSARVGTEAFF.

This chain uses TRBV30 with TRBJ2-7, with a possible D match to TRBD2 (5 bases). The germline V and J ends were trimmed by 2 bases and 0 bases, with 23 bases remaining between them. This CDR3 comprises 18 residues. Germline CDR1 is GTSNPN and CDR2 is SVGIG (reference sequence). CDR3 sequence: CAWSQPGIFSDPSYEQYF. As DNA, the CDR3 is TGTGCCTGGAGTCAACCGGGGATCTTCAGCGATCCCTCCTACGAGCAGTACTTC.

On this clone itself: Relative to the germline gene, one junction end is altered; a read error may explain this. J is TRBJ2-3 and V is TRBV28; TRBD2 matches 8 bases. The V gene's germline CDR1 is MDHEN and CDR2 SYDVKM. The CDR3 runs 12 residues. The CDR3 region has the DNA TGTGCCAGCTGGGGGTCGGGGGGGGCCGCGGATTTT. Protein product: CASWGSGGAADF.

The gene calls are TRBV10-3 and TRBJ2-7, with D perhaps matching TRBD2 (6 bases). Trimming took 11 bases from V and 3 from J, leaving 8 bases between them. This CDR3 has 10 amino acids. The V gene's germline CDR1 is ENHRY and CDR2 SYGVKD. Here the CDR3 DNA reads TGTGCCTCCGGGAGCTACGAGCAGTACTTC. It specifies CASGSYEQYF.

V gene TRBV15 combines with J gene TRBJ2-7; the match to TRBD1 covers 10 bases. Unmatched junction bases numbered 7, after V lost 3 bases and J lost 5 bases. Germline values: CDR1 LNHNV, CDR2 YYDKDF (reference sequence). The CDR3 length is 15 residues. The CDR3 sequence is CATSSGGQGSHEQYF. The CDR3 region has the DNA TGTGCCACCAGCAGTGGGGGACAGGGGTCCCACGAGCAGTACTTC.

V and J are TRBV28 and TRBJ1-1, with a weak D call TRBD1 (6 bases). The CDR3 is made up of 12 amino acids. V lost 5 bases and J 3 bases, leaving 7 bases between the germline ends. Germline V gives CDR1 MDHEN, CDR2 SYDVKM. The CDR3 DNA follows: TGTGCCAGCAGTGAGGGGGACACTGAAGCTTTCTTT. Its protein is CASSEGDTEAFF. Using reference TRBV28 and TRBJ1-1 for the parts outside the CDR3, the full variable domain is DVKVTQSSRYLVKRTGEKVFLECVQDMDHENMFWYRQDPGLGLRLIYFSYDVKMKEKGDIPEGYSVSREKKERFSLILESASTNQTSMYLCASSEGDTEAFFGQGTRLTVV.

The chain uses TRBV15 and TRBJ1-2; D is unclear. The V end was cut by 4 bases, the J end by 7 bases, with 10 bases between. The CDR3 runs to 12 residues. Germline V gene sequence: CDR1 LNHNV, CDR2 YYDKDF (reference sequence). CDR3 loop: CATSNINRGYTF. Written as DNA, the CDR3 is TGTGCCACCAGCAATATAAATCGTGGCTACACCTTC.

Only one count was recorded for this clone. The chain links TRBV30 to TRBJ2-5; tentative D call: TRBD1 (5 bases). The CDR3 runs 13 residues. Germline lookup yields CDR1 GTSNPN and CDR2 SVGIG (reference sequence). V was clipped by 4 bases and J by 1 base, with 10 bases between them. The CDR3 reads CAWTQGTQETQYF. The CDR3 DNA reads TGTGCCTGGACTCAGGGAACCCAAGAGACCCAGTACTTC. Complete variable domain (other parts from reference TRBV30 and TRBJ2-5): SQTIHQWPATLVQPVGSPLSLECTVEGTSNPNLYWYRQAAGRGLQLLFYSVGIGQISSEVPQNLSASRPQDRQFILSSKKLLLSDSGFYLCAWTQGTQETQYFGPGTRLLVL.

This chain links TRBV4-2 with TRBJ1-1; D remains unclear. V was trimmed by 4 bases and J by 3 bases, leaving 15 bases between them. Germline lookup yields CDR1 LGHNA and CDR2 YNFKEQ. The CDR3 totals 15 residues. The CDR3 sequence is CASSLTRGLDTEAFF. The DNA of the CDR3 is TGTGCCAGCAGCCTCACCCGGGGTTTGGACACTGAAGCTTTCTTT.

This chain uses TRBV5-1 with TRBJ2-1, with D hard to call. Trimming removed 0 bases at V and 9 bases at J, with 10 bases between. Germline V gene lookup returns CDR1 SGHRS and CDR2 YFSETQ. The CDR3 runs 13 residues. The CDR3 spells CASSLDVNSEQFF. The CDR3 DNA reads as TGCGCCAGCAGCTTGGACGTAAACAGTGAGCAGTTCTTC.

This rearrangement joins TRBV6-1 to TRBJ2-3; the D is unclear. Germline values: CDR1 MNHNS, CDR2 SASEGT. The V gene lost 10 bases and the J gene lost 2 bases, with 10 bases spanning the gap. The CDR3 spans 12 residues. CDR3 coding DNA: TGTGCCACGCGACTGTTCACAGATACGCAGTATTTT. This gives the protein CATRLFTDTQYF.

V usage is TRBV19 and J usage is TRBJ1-1; a possible D gene is TRBD1 (6 bases). Trimming took off 9 bases at V and 1 base at J, with 9 bases between the two ends. The CDR3 spans 12 residues. CDR1 LNHDA and CDR2 SQIVND come from the germline V gene (reference sequence). This chain's CDR3 is CASFRGNTEAFF. DNA of the CDR3: TGTGCCAGCTTCAGGGGGAACACTGAAGCTTTCTTT. The full variable domain, rest sourced from reference TRBV19 and TRBJ1-1, is DGGITQSPKYLFRKEGQNVTLSCEQNLNHDAMYWYRQDPGQGLRLIYYSQIVNDFQKGDIAEGYSVSREKKESFPLTVTSAQKNPTAFYLCASFRGNTEAFFGQGTRLTVV.

The chain is built from TRBV6-9 and TRBJ1-5; D gene uncertain. With 5 bases removed from V and 5 bases from J, the gap between germline ends came to 22 bases. Germline V CDR1 and CDR2: MNHGY, SVAAGI. This CDR3 contains 17 residues. CDR3 region: CASSPPPVLEGYQPQHF. The CDR3 DNA reads TGTGCCAGCAGTCCCCCCCCCGTCCTCGAGGGATATCAGCCCCAGCATTTT.

The rearrangement links TRBV4-1 to TRBJ1-2, with 10 bases identical to TRBD1. Germline V gene lookup returns CDR1 MGHRA and CDR2 YSYEKL. CDR3 length equals 14 residues. V was clipped by 3 bases and J by 6 bases; unmatched bases: 4. DNA of the CDR3: TGCGCCAGCAGCCACCGGGACAGGGGTGATGGCTACACCTTC. Amino acids: CASSHRDRGDGYTF.

The V call is TRBV9, the J call TRBJ2-1; 11 positions agree with TRBD2. This CDR3 has 15 amino acids. V lost 3 bases to trimming and J lost 6 bases; unmatched junction nucleotides: 5. Germline CDR1 is SGDLS and CDR2 is YYNGEE. The CDR3 loop reads CASSGRLAGINEQFF. Written as DNA, the CDR3 is TGTGCCAGCAGCGGACGACTAGCGGGGATCAATGAGCAGTTCTTC.

The rearrangement uses TRBV6-1 and TRBJ1-2; possible D gene TRBD1, 5 bases. The CDR3 is 15 amino acids. CDR1 and CDR2 (germline): MNHNS, SASEGT. The V end was cut by 3 bases, the J end by 9 bases, with 20 bases between. The CDR3 bases are TGTGCCAGCAGTGATATACGAATACTACAGGCCCGCTACACCTTC. Residues: CASSDIRILQARYTF.

V gene TRBV1 combines with J gene TRBJ2-3; the D call TRBD1 from the table was never checked on the DNA. TRBV1 is reported as a pseudogene. There are 17 residues in the CDR3. For the CDR3, the DNA is TGCACCAGCAGCCAAGATTTAACAGGGGGCATAACAGATACGCAGTATTTT. As protein: CTSSQDLTGGITDTQYF.

This chain connects TRBV7-2 to TRBJ2-5; the D is unclear. The J call is in doubt because the DNA end fits TRBJ2-7 better. Germline V gene lookup returns CDR1 SGHTA and CDR2 FQGNSA. CDR3 length equals 15 residues. The CDR3 DNA follows: TGTGCCAGCAGCTTACTGTCGAGCTACTCCTACGAGCAGTACTTC. This encodes CASSLLSSYSYEQYF.

The rearrangement uses TRBV19 and TRBJ2-2, with TRBD1 as a possible D gene (6 bases). The CDR3 spans 14 residues. The germline V gene encodes CDR1 LNHDA and CDR2 SQIVND (reference sequence). Trimming took 4 bases from V and 5 from J, leaving 11 bases between them. The CDR3 DNA reads as TGTGCCAGTAGTAAGACACAGGGAACCGGGGAGCTGTTTTTT. Translation: CASSKTQGTGELFF.

This clone has only a few counts. This chain links TRBV2 with TRBJ1-1; D is unclear. The V gene lost 8 bases and the J gene lost 1 base, with 11 bases spanning the gap. CDR1 SNHLY and CDR2 FYNNEI come from the germline V gene. The CDR3 extends over 13 amino acids. The CDR3 sequence: CASRGEGNTEAFF. In DNA form, the CDR3 reads TGTGCCAGCCGGGGAGAGGGGAACACTGAAGCTTTCTTT.

The V gene is TRBV11-2, the J gene TRBJ2-3, with a weak D call TRBD2 (5 bases). The V and J ends lost 1 base and 4 bases respectively, with 15 bases between them. CDR3 length equals 16 residues. CDR1 SGHAT and CDR2 FQNNGV come from the germline V gene. The CDR3 DNA sequence: TGTGCCAGCAGCTTAGCTTACGGGGTAGAGGCAGATACGCAGTATTTT. Translated: CASSLAYGVEADTQYF.

The CDR3 nucleotides are TGTGCCACTCTCGGCCGGGACACTGAAGCTTTCTTT. It is translated as CATLGRDTEAFF. The chain uses TRBV7-9 and TRBJ1-1, with D hard to call. Deletions cut 10 bases from V and 3 bases from J, with 12 bases between. The length of the CDR3 is 12 residues. Germline V gives CDR1 SEHNR, CDR2 FQNEAQ (reference sequence). Full variable domain (rest looked up from reference TRBV7-9 and TRBJ1-1): DTGVSQNPRHKITKRGQNVTFRCDPISEHNRLYWYRQTLGQGPEFLTYFQNEAQLEKSRLLSDRFSAERPKGSFSTLEIQRTEQGDSAMYLCATLGRDTEAFFGQGTRLTVV.

The V gene is TRBV5-4, the J gene TRBJ2-5, with 8 bases that match TRBD1. The J call is in doubt because the DNA end fits TRBJ2-7 better. Germline V gives CDR1 SGHNT, CDR2 YYREEE (reference sequence). This CDR3 region has 13 residues. CDR3 nucleotide sequence: TGTGCCAGCAGCTTGACAGGGGGTTACGAGCAGTACTTC. It encodes CASSLTGGYEQYF.

The rearrangement uses TRBV5-1 and TRBJ1-1; 7 positions match TRBD1. Per germline, CDR1 SGHRS and CDR2 YFSETQ. V lost 4 bases to trimming and J lost 4 bases; unmatched junction nucleotides: 7. The CDR3 loop spans 14 amino acids. The CDR3 region is CASSGETGLTEAFF. For the CDR3, the DNA is TGCGCCAGCAGCGGCGAGACAGGGCTCACTGAAGCTTTCTTT. The full variable domain, rest sourced from reference TRBV5-1 and TRBJ1-1, is KAGVTQTPRYLIKTRGQQVTLSCSPISGHRSVSWYQQTPGQGLQFLFEYFSETQRNKGNFPGRFSGRQFSNSRSEMNVSTLELGDSALYLCASSGETGLTEAFFGQGTRLTVV.

The V call is TRBV11-2, the J call TRBJ1-3, with TRBD1 identical over 7 bases. This CDR3 region has 14 residues. Germline V gives CDR1 SGHAT, CDR2 FQNNGV. V gave up 6 bases and J gave up 3 bases; unmatched junction bases: 5. The CDR3 region is CASSYDRDGNTIYF. The CDR3 coding sequence is TGTGCCAGCAGTTACGACAGGGATGGAAACACCATATATTTT.

J is TRBJ2-7 and V is TRBV7-2; weak D call: TRBD1 (6 bases). The length of the CDR3 is 14 residues. Looked up from germline, CDR1 is SGHTA and CDR2 is FQGNSA. The V end lost 2 bases, the J end lost 4 bases, and 12 bases lay between the germline ends. The CDR3: CASSLFAGEYEQYF. The CDR3 nucleotides are TGTGCCAGCAGCTTATTTGCAGGGGAATACGAGCAGTACTTC.

This clone occurred a few times. The chain joins TRBV5-1 to TRBJ2-7; a possible D gene is TRBD1 (6 bases). Germline lookup yields CDR1 SGHRS and CDR2 YFSETQ. The CDR3 is made up of 12 amino acids. V lost 2 bases, J lost 7 bases, and 10 bases lay in between. CDR3 nucleotide sequence: TGCGCCAGCAGCTTACAGGGAGCGGAGCAGTACTTC. This translates into CASSLQGAEQYF. Complete variable domain (other parts from reference TRBV5-1 and TRBJ2-7): KAGVTQTPRYLIKTRGQQVTLSCSPISGHRSVSWYQQTPGQGLQFLFEYFSETQRNKGNFPGRFSGRQFSNSRSEMNVSTLELGDSALYLCASSLQGAEQYFGPGTRLTVT.

J is TRBJ2-7 and V is TRBV4-3; D remains ambiguous. Germline V lookup: CDR1 LGHNA, CDR2 YSLEER. The CDR3 covers 14 residues. Between the trimmed V and J ends, which lost 4 bases and 1 base, there was a span of 11 bases. In DNA form, the CDR3 reads TGCGCCAGCAGCCCCAGATACACATCCTACGAGCAGTACTTC. Amino acids: CASSPRYTSYEQYF.

This chain links TRBV15 with TRBJ2-1; TRBD2 aligns across 8 bases. The junction had 7 bases not matched to a gene; V was cut back by 0 bases and J by 9 bases. The length of the CDR3 is 15 residues. The germline gives CDR1 LNHNV, CDR2 YYDKDF (reference sequence). The CDR3 DNA reads as TGTGCCACCAGCAGAGATGGAGTAGCGGGGTCTGAGCAGTTCTTC. Protein product: CATSRDGVAGSEQFF.